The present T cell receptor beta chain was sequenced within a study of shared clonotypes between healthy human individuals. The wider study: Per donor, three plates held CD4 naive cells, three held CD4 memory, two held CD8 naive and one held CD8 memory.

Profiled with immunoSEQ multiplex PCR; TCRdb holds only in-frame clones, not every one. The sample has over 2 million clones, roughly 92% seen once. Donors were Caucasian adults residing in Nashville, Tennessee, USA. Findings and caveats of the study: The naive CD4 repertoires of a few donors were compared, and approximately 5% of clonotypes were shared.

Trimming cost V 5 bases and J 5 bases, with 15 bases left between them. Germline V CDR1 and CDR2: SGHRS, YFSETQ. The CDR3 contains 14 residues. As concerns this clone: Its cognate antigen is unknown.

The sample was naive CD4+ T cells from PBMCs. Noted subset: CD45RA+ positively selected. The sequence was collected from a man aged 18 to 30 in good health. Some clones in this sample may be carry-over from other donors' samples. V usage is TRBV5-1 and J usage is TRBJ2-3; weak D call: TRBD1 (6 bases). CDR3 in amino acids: CASRGAGAGDTQYF. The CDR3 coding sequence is TGCGCCAGCAGGGGGGCAGGGGCAGGAGATACGCAGTATTTT.